This TCR beta chain is from a study of T cell repertoires in cytomegalovirus infection. As for the study in general: In public TCR beta signatures, there were indications of both CMV infection and matching HLA type. Findings and limits, study-wide: Predominance within the ex vivo response was attributable to HLA-C-restricted CMV-specific TCR beta clonotypes.

TCRdb reanalysed the reads using MiXCR and keeps one entry per CDR3 protein. In the table there are hundreds of thousands of distinct CDR3 sequences, under 35% of which are singletons. Germline assignment: CDR1 SGHTA and CDR2 FQGTGA. This CDR3 region has 14 residues. V was clipped by 7 bases and J by 6 bases, with 15 bases between them. This clonotype showed up many times. Its specificity is unknown. The chain is built from TRBV7-3 and TRBJ2-2; no firm D call. This receptor was obtained from a human donor in good health (CMV status not recorded). Some clones in this sample may be carry-over from other donors' samples. The sequenced sample was cultured PBMCs, obtained from culture after CMV antigen stimulation. The CDR3 coding sequence is TGTGCCAGCACCCCTAATCCTGGCGCCGGGGAGCTGTTTTTT. Protein sequence: CASTPNPGAGELFF.